These T cell receptor beta chains were read from a single sample in a study of T-cell memory formation after mild COVID-19. Via MiXCR, TCRdb re-called the 5' RACE reads, giving one row per CDR3 protein. This sample has about 140,000 distinct CDR3 sequences; roughly 13% occur once, and the top ten carry about 26%. The sequenced sample consisted of PBMCs or a T cell subset sorted from them (not recorded which). All receptors come from an adult woman who had mild COVID-19 (a few samples of this study predate the infection). Cell type and time point are not known. The CDR3 runs from the conserved cysteine through the conserved F or W. D genes are given only for firm matches. Expanded clones are given a class, and other clones once, few, many or no size at all.

clone_size j_call d_call v_call cdr3_nt cdr3_aa
once TRBJ1-2 . TRBV20-1 TGCAGTGCCCCTTACTATGGCTACACCTTC CSAPYYGYTF
few TRBJ1-4 TRBD1 TRBV6-5 TGTGCCAGCAGTTATCGGCCAACAGGGGAACTGTTTTTT CASSYRPTGELFF
. TRBJ1-5 TRBD1 TRBV5-6 TGTGCCAGCAGCCCCCAGGGGGCTTTTCAGCCCCAGCATTTT CASSPQGAFQPQHF
. TRBJ2-1 . TRBV5-1 TGCGCCAGCAGCCTGGACTGGCCGAGCTCCTACAATGAGCAGTTCTTC CASSLDWPSSYNEQFF
many TRBJ2-3 . TRBV15 TGTGCCACCAGCCCCCGGGACGGAGCCACAGATACGCAGTATTTT CATSPRDGATDTQYF
. TRBJ2-5 . TRBV7-2 TGTGCCAGCAGCTTATGGGGTAGGGACCAAGAGACCCAGTACTTC CASSLWGRDQETQYF
few TRBJ2-1 TRBD2 TRBV19 TGTGCCAGTAGTATACAAGCGGGAGGACTCTACAATGAGCAGTTCTTC CASSIQAGGLYNEQFF
few TRBJ2-5 TRBD2 TRBV6-6 TGTGCCAGCAGTTACACGGGGGGAGAAGAGACCCAGTACTTC CASSYTGGEETQYF
few TRBJ1-1 TRBD1 TRBV7-9 TGTGCCAGCAGCTTTGCCGGGACAGGGGAAACTGAAGCTTTCTTT CASSFAGTGETEAFF
many TRBJ2-7 . TRBV4-1 TGCGCCAGCAGCCACGACGGCTACGAGCAGTACTTC CASSHDGYEQYF
. TRBJ2-6 TRBD1 TRBV27 TGTGCCAGCAGTTCCCCTGGGACAGCTGGAGGGGCCAACGTCCTGACTTTC CASSSPGTAGGANVLTF
few TRBJ2-2 . TRBV7-3 TGTGCCAGCAGCTTAAACCGCGACCCCAGACTCGGGGAGCTGTTTTTT CASSLNRDPRLGELFF
. TRBJ2-1 TRBD1 TRBV2 TGTGCCAGCAGTATACGGACAGGTTTTTACAATGAGCAGTTCTTC CASSIRTGFYNEQFF
. TRBJ2-7 TRBD2 TRBV5-1 TGCGCCAGCAGCGCGAACGGGGGGAGTTACGAGCAGTACTTC CASSANGGSYEQYF
few TRBJ2-7 . TRBV30 TGTGCCTGGAGTGTTCTCTTGGGACATAGCTACGAGCAGTACTTC CAWSVLLGHSYEQYF
few TRBJ1-5 . TRBV5-5 TGTGCCAGCAGCTTGGAGGGTGGATTGGGGAATCAGCCCCAGCATTTT CASSLEGGLGNQPQHF